What follows are 27 T cell receptor beta chains derived from one specimen sequenced in a study of shared clonotypes between healthy human individuals (dated by TCRdb to 2018 to 2020). For the CD8 naive samples, CD45RO-negative cells were positively selected for CCR7, yielding a CD45RA+CCR7+ population from which TemRA cells were excluded. Libraries were made using the immunoSEQ multiplex PCR assay. In its TCRdb copy, this immuneACCESS table keeps in-frame sequences only and misses some clones. Where compared with another copy, unresolved V genes explain less than half of these, and the others have no known cause. This sample lists hundreds of thousands of clones; 90% to 95% were detected once. The biggest ten clones account for approximately 25% of the sample. Material: naive CD8+ T cells sorted from blood. The label giving this sample's cell subset or site can be read as: CD45RA+CCR7+. The receptors shown here come from a man younger than 40 in good health.

The rearrangement uses TRBV5-8 and TRBJ2-1, with 9 nucleotides matching TRBD2. CDR3 length: 15 amino acids. From germline, CDR1 is SGHTS and CDR2 YDEGEE. V gave up 4 bases and J gave up 2 bases; unmatched junction bases: 4. CDR3 loop: CASSAAGGTYNEQFF. The CDR3 DNA reads as TGTGCCAGCAGCGCGGCGGGAGGGACCTACAATGAGCAGTTCTTC.

CDR3: CASSLDLYRGLGYTF. CDR3 nucleotide sequence: TGCGCCAGCAGCTTGGATTTATACAGGGGGCTTGGCTACACCTTC. The chain uses TRBV5-1 and TRBJ1-2; 9 bases map to TRBD1. Losses at the gene ends were 0 bases for V and 7 bases for J; bases not matched to a gene: 7. The V gene's germline CDR1 is SGHRS and CDR2 YFSETQ. The CDR3 consists of 15 residues.

The CDR3, as DNA: TGTGCCAGCAGCGCACACAGGATCACTAATGAAAAACTGTTTTTT. Protein sequence: CASSAHRITNEKLFF. This rearrangement joins TRBV7-8 to TRBJ1-4; tentative D call: TRBD1 (5 bases). CDR3 length: 15 residues. CDR1 is SGHVS and CDR2 is FQNEAQ in the germline V gene. V lost 5 bases and J lost 2, with 12 bases in between.

The J gene is TRBJ2-7, the V gene TRBV7-2; TRBD2 aligns across 7 bases. V was clipped by 1 base and J by 2 bases; unmatched bases: 5. Germline assignment: CDR1 SGHTA and CDR2 FQGNSA. The CDR3 sequence is 15 residues long. The CDR3 sequence is CASSLEWSGAYEQYF. CDR3 bases: TGTGCCAGCAGCTTAGAATGGAGCGGGGCCTACGAGCAGTACTTC.

This clone was counted once. This rearrangement joins TRBV7-6 to TRBJ1-4, with TRBD1 matching 9 bases. CDR3 length: 15 amino acids. Looked up from germline, CDR1 is SGHVS and CDR2 is FNYEAQ. The V segment lost 5 bases and the J segment 5 bases; nucleotides outside the gene matches: 6. The CDR3 nucleotides are TGTGCCAGCAGCGGGACAGGGTTCCTAAATGAAAAACTGTTTTTT. Its protein is CASSGTGFLNEKLFF.

The V and J genes are TRBV9 and TRBJ2-2; D is perhaps TRBD1 (5 bases). Per germline, CDR1 SGDLS and CDR2 YYNGEE. The CDR3 has 13 residues. V was clipped by 2 bases and J by 5 bases, with 7 bases between them. CDR3 residues: CASSVRQTGELFF. Here the CDR3 DNA reads TGTGCCAGCAGCGTCCGACAGACCGGGGAGCTGTTTTTT. Full variable domain (rest looked up from reference TRBV9 and TRBJ2-2): DSGVTQTPKHLITATGQRVTLRCSPRSGDLSVYWYQQSLDQGLQFLIQYYNGEERAKGNILERFSAQQFPDLHSELNLSSLELGDSALYFCASSVRQTGELFFGEGSRLTVL.

The chain is built from TRBV27 and TRBJ2-7; TRBD2 matches at 7 bases. The CDR3 is made up of 16 amino acids. The V and J ends lost 2 bases and 0 bases, in that order; junction bases with no gene match: 7. In germline, CDR1 is MNHEY, CDR2 SMNVEV (reference sequence). CDR3 protein: CASSLRASGSSYEQYF. Written as DNA, the CDR3 is TGTGCCAGCAGTTTACGGGCTAGCGGTAGCTCCTACGAGCAGTACTTC.

This sequence joins TRBV11-2 and TRBJ2-1; D is possibly TRBD2 (5 bases). The ends were cut back, 0 bases at V and 2 bases at J, with 11 bases in the middle. The CDR3 covers 16 residues. From germline, CDR1 is SGHAT and CDR2 FQNNGV. CDR3 coding DNA: TGTGCCAGCAGCTTAGATCGGCGGGTCCCCTACAATGAGCAGTTCTTC. Protein sequence: CASSLDRRVPYNEQFF.

This chain connects TRBV7-2 to TRBJ2-1, with 14 bases matching TRBD2. Germline loops: CDR1 SGHTA, CDR2 FQGNSA. J gave up 7 bases and V 6 bases, and 8 bases lay outside the gene matches. The CDR3 is 16 amino acids. CDR3 protein: CASRLAGTSGRNEQFF. The CDR3, as DNA: TGTGCCAGCAGGCTTGCCGGGACTAGCGGGAGAAATGAGCAGTTCTTC.

This clone was seen just once. The rearrangement joins TRBV7-3 to TRBJ2-3; no firm D call. The CDR3 contains 15 residues. Trimming removed 5 bases at V and 2 bases at J, with 14 bases between. Per germline, CDR1 SGHTA and CDR2 FQGTGA. This CDR3 reads CASSPGSGNTDTQYF. In DNA, the CDR3 is TGTGCCAGCAGCCCCGGTAGTGGTAACACAGATACGCAGTATTTT.

J is TRBJ2-3 and V is TRBV27; D remains unclear. The CDR3 has 15 amino acids. The germline V gene encodes CDR1 MNHEY and CDR2 SMNVEV (reference sequence). Trimming took 2 bases from V and 0 from J, leaving 9 bases between them. This CDR3 is CASSLTLPSTDTQYF. Written as DNA, the CDR3 is TGTGCCAGCAGTTTAACCCTACCGAGCACAGATACGCAGTATTTT.

The chain is built from TRBV19 and TRBJ2-7, with 10 bases identical to TRBD1. The J segment lost 3 bases and the V segment lost 8 bases, leaving 10 bases of the junction unmatched. Germline values: CDR1 LNHDA, CDR2 SQIVND (reference sequence). The CDR3 has 15 amino acids. CDR3 sequence: CASLTGGEVIYEQYF. DNA for the CDR3: TGTGCCAGTTTGACAGGGGGCGAAGTTATCTACGAGCAGTACTTC.

The rearrangement joins TRBV7-2 to TRBJ2-7; D may correspond to TRBD1 or TRBD2 (5 bases each). The germline CDR1 and CDR2 sequences are SGHTA and FQGNSA. The length of the CDR3 is 15 residues. Trimming removed 0 bases at V and 3 bases at J, with 12 bases between. CDR3 amino acids: CASSLASEGYYEQYF. The CDR3 nucleotides read TGTGCCAGCAGCTTAGCCTCTGAGGGGTACTACGAGCAGTACTTC. The full variable domain, in which reference TRBV7-2 and TRBJ2-7 provide the parts outside the CDR3, is GAGVSQSPSNKVTEKGKDVELRCDPISGHTALYWYRQSLGQGLEFLIYFQGNSAPDKSGLPSDRFSAERTGGSVSTLTIQRTQQEDSAVYLCASSLASEGYYEQYFGPGTRLTVT.

The chain links TRBV7-6 to TRBJ2-5; 9 bases are a match to TRBD1. The CDR3 has 15 residues. V lost 5 bases to trimming and J lost 4 bases; unmatched junction nucleotides: 8. The germline V gene has CDR1 SGHVS and CDR2 FNYEAQ. The CDR3: CASSLQGASGETQYF. As DNA, the CDR3 is TGTGCCAGCAGCCTACAGGGGGCTTCGGGAGAGACCCAGTACTTC.

This rearrangement joins TRBV11-2 to TRBJ1-5; D not resolved. The CDR3 loop spans 13 amino acids. Trimming pared 1 base from V and 5 bases from J, leaving 6 bases between. CDR1 and CDR2 (germline): SGHAT, FQNNGV. The CDR3 region is CASSLARDQPQHF. The CDR3 nucleotides are TGTGCCAGCAGCTTAGCTCGCGATCAGCCCCAGCATTTT.

This clone has just a few counts. V is TRBV2 and J is TRBJ2-1, with TRBD1 as a possible D gene (6 bases). CDR1 and CDR2 from the germline V gene are SNHLY and FYNNEI. Trimming removed 2 bases from V and 5 bases from J, with 13 bases in between. The CDR3 is 15 amino acids. The CDR3 DNA follows: TGTGCCAGCAGTGAATTGGGGGCTTTAGACAATGAGCAGTTCTTC. This gives the protein CASSELGALDNEQFF.

CDR3 in amino acids: CASSPSTGQIVEKLFF. The CDR3 region has the DNA TGTGCCAGCTCACCCTCAACGGGTCAGATCGTTGAAAAACTGTTTTTT. The chain recombines TRBV18 with TRBJ1-4; D uncertain. The CDR3 covers 16 residues. The germline V and J ends were trimmed by 3 bases and 7 bases, with 18 bases remaining between them. The germline CDR1 and CDR2 sequences are KGHSH and LQKENI.

This chain joins TRBV27 and TRBJ2-1, with D possibly TRBD2 on 6 matching bases. The CDR3 length is 12 residues. Germline CDR1 reads MNHEY; CDR2 reads SMNVEV (reference sequence). Trimming cost V 4 bases and J 14 bases, with 15 bases left between them. The CDR3 nucleotides are TGTGCCAGCAGTTCGGTAGTTGGGACTGAGTTCTTC. It is translated as CASSSVVGTEFF.

The V gene is TRBV5-1, the J gene TRBJ2-4; D is unclear. The V and J ends lost 1 base and 0 bases respectively, with 11 bases between them. Germline V CDR1 and CDR2: SGHRS, YFSETQ. CDR3 length: 16 residues. CDR3 loop: CASSLSTLLAKNIQYF. Written as DNA, the CDR3 is TGCGCCAGCAGCTTGTCCACACTACTAGCCAAAAACATTCAGTACTTC.

The chain recombines TRBV7-6 with TRBJ2-5; 9 bases align to TRBD1. The germline gives CDR1 SGHVS, CDR2 FNYEAQ. J gave up 3 bases and V 2 bases, and 7 bases lay outside the gene matches. CDR3 size: 16 residues. The CDR3 DNA reads TGTGCCAGCAGCTTAAGAATTACAGGGGGCAAAGAGACCCAGTACTTC. This encodes CASSLRITGGKETQYF.

V is TRBV15 and J is TRBJ2-1; D is possibly TRBD2 (6 bases). Germline V lookup: CDR1 LNHNV, CDR2 YYDKDF (reference sequence). The CDR3 consists of 15 residues. Deletions cut 2 bases from V and 4 bases from J, with 12 bases between. CDR3: CATSRPHGGYNEQFF. The CDR3 DNA reads as TGTGCCACCAGCAGACCTCACGGGGGTTACAATGAGCAGTTCTTC.

This chain links TRBV27 with TRBJ1-2, with 7 bases lining up with TRBD1. From germline, CDR1 is MNHEY and CDR2 SMNVEV (reference sequence). The trim removed 6 bases at V and 2 bases at J, leaving 9 bases unmatched. This CDR3 contains 15 residues. CDR3 residues: CASRKPGQLNYGYTF. The DNA of the CDR3 is TGTGCCAGCAGAAAGCCGGGACAGTTAAACTATGGCTACACCTTC.

The genes are TRBV15 and TRBJ2-6; D unresolved. The germline V and J ends were trimmed by 1 base and 15 bases, with 7 bases remaining between them. Germline loops: CDR1 LNHNV, CDR2 YYDKDF (reference sequence). This CDR3 is 11 amino acids long. The CDR3 is CATSRGARLTF. Written as DNA, the CDR3 is TGTGCCACCAGCAGAGGGGCCCGCCTGACTTTC.

This clone was counted a single time. The V gene is TRBV11-2, the J gene TRBJ2-3; 7 bases agree with TRBD2. Trimming took 1 base from V and 1 from J; bases not matched to a gene: 8. Germline V gene lookup returns CDR1 SGHAT and CDR2 FQNNGV. This CDR3 has 17 residues. The CDR3 DNA follows: TGTGCCAGCAGCTTAGGAAGACGCGGGAGACGCACAGATACGCAGTATTTT. Protein sequence: CASSLGRRGRRTDTQYF.

The J gene is TRBJ1-5, the V gene TRBV27; D not certain. Trimming removed 0 bases from V and 0 bases from J, with 6 bases in between. CDR1 and CDR2 from the germline V gene are MNHEY and SMNVEV (reference sequence). This CDR3 has 15 residues. CDR3 sequence reads: CASSLSRASNQPQHF. The CDR3 nucleotides are TGTGCCAGCAGTTTATCAAGGGCTAGCAATCAGCCCCAGCATTTT.

The table lists this clone with a few counts. V and J are TRBV27 and TRBJ1-2; possible D gene TRBD1, 6 bases. The V gene's germline CDR1 is MNHEY and CDR2 SMNVEV (reference sequence). The CDR3 totals 12 residues. V lost 7 bases and J 4 bases, leaving 10 bases between the germline ends. CDR3 DNA: TGTGCCAGCAAGTCACAGGGCTATGGCTACACCTTC. Translation: CASKSQGYGYTF.

This chain joins TRBV7-9 and TRBJ2-3; 7 nucleotides align to TRBD2. This CDR3 is built from 17 residues. V was clipped by 5 bases and J by 9 bases; unmatched bases: 20. From germline, CDR1 is SEHNR and CDR2 FQNEAQ (reference sequence). CDR3 residues: CASSAGSGGVLRGTQYF. The CDR3 coding sequence is TGTGCCAGCAGCGCCGGATCTGGAGGGGTGCTGCGGGGGACGCAGTATTTT.